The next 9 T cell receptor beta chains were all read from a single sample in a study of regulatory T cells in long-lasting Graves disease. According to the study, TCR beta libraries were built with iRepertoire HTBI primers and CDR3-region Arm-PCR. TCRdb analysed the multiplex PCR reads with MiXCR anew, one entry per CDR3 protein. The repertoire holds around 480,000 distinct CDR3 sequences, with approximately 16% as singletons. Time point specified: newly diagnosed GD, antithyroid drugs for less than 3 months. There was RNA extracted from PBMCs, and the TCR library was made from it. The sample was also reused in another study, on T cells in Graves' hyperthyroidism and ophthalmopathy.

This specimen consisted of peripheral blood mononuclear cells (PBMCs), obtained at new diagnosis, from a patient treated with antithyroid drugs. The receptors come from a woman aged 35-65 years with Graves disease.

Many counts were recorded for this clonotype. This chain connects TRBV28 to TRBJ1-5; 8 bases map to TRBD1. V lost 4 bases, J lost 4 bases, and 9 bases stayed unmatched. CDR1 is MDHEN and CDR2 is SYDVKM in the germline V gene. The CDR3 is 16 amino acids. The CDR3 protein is CASSSETGVSNQPQHF. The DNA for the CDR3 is TGTGCCAGCAGTTCCGAGACAGGGGTCTCGAATCAGCCCCAGCATTTT.

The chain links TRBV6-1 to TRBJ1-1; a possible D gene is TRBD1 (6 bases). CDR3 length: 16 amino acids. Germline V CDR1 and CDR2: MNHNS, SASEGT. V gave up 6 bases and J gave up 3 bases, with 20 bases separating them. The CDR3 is CASRIQGGRRDTEAFF. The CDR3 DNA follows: TGTGCCAGCAGGATACAGGGAGGCAGGAGGGACACTGAAGCTTTCTTT.

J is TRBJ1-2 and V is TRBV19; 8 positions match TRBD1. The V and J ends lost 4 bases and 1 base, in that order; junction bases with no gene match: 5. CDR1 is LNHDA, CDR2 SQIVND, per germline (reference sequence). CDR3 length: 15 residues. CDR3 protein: CASSTRTGINYGYTF. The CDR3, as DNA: TGTGCCAGTAGTACCCGGACAGGGATTAACTATGGCTACACCTTC.

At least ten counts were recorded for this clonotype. Here the CDR3 reads CASSPGQAGYNEQFF. In nucleotides, the CDR3 is TGTGCCAGCTCCCCGGGACAGGCGGGCTACAATGAGCAGTTCTTC. The V and J genes are TRBV18 and TRBJ2-1; 8 bases align to TRBD1. V trimming: 6 bases; J trimming: 3 bases; junction bases outside the gene matches: 7. From germline, CDR1 is KGHSH and CDR2 LQKENI. This CDR3 contains 15 residues.

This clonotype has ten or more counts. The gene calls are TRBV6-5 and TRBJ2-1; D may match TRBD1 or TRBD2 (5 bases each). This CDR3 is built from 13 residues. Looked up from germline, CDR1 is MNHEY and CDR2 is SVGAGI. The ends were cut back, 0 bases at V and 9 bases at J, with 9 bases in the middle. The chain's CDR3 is CASSYSGPSEQFF. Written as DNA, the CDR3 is TGTGCCAGCAGTTACTCGGGACCGAGTGAGCAGTTCTTC.

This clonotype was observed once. This chain's CDR3 is CASRGQGGAPLHF. The CDR3 DNA is TGTGCCAGCAGGGGTCAGGGGGGAGCACCCCTCCACTTT. V and J are TRBV2 and TRBJ1-6, with 7 positions matching TRBD1. The germline V gene has CDR1 SNHLY and CDR2 FYNNEI. J was trimmed by 11 bases and V by 6 bases; bases with no gene match: 7. The CDR3 sequence is 13 residues long.

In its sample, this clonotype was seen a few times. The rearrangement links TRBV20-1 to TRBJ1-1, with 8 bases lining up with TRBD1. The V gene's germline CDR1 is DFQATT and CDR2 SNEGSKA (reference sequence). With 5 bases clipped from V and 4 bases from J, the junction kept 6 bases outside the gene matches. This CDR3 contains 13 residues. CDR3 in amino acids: CSALRTGSTEAFF. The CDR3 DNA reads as TGCAGTGCTCTACGGACAGGGTCCACTGAAGCTTTCTTT.

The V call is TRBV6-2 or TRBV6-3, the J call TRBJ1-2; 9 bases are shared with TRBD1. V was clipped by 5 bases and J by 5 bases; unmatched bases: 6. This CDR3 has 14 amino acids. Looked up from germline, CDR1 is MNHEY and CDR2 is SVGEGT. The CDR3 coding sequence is TGTGCCAGCAGTGGCACAGGGACAGGGTATGGCTACACCTTC. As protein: CASSGTGTGYGYTF.

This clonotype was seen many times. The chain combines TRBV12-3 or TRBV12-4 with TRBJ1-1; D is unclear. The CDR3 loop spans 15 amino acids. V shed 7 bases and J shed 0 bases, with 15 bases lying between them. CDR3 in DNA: TGTGCCAGCACTCAATCCAAGGTTATGAACACTGAAGCTTTCTTT. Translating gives CASTQSKVMNTEAFF.